This TCR beta chain emerged from a study of OX40 agonist ivuxolimab in advanced cancers. Study information: The dose-escalation group included hepatocellular carcinoma, melanoma, renal cell carcinoma and head and neck cancer. Study-level points and caveats: Undetermined was the antigen specificity of the expanded peripheral T cells.

TCRdb's table, derived via immunoSEQ multiplex PCR, lists solely in-frame clones and lacks some. This table has about 35,000 clones, 80% to 85% appearing once. Within the sample, this clone is medium-sized. Its antigen is undetermined. The germline gives CDR1 SGHAT, CDR2 FQDESV (reference sequence). The V gene lost 2 bases and the J gene lost 6 bases, with 4 bases spanning the gap. The CDR3 has 12 residues. The chain employs TRBV11-1 and TRBJ2-2; D not certain. The source is an adult with an advanced solid tumor such as melanoma, head and neck, liver or kidney cancer. This material consisted of CD4+ or CD8+ T cells sorted from blood, taken in a trial of the OX40 agonist ivuxolimab. CDR3 sequence: CASSLTSGELFF. For the CDR3, the DNA is TGTGCCAGCAGCTTAACTTCCGGGGAGCTGTTTTTT.